The rows below give T cell receptor beta chains drawn from one sample of a study of human T cells and chemical hapten exposure. In TCRdb, the RACE reads were re-called with MiXCR into one record per CDR3 protein. Of 87,000 or so distinct CDR3 sequences listed, around 9.6% are singletons. Sequencing was performed on whole blood, taken in connection with sensitization to the hapten diphenylcyclopropenone (DPC). The receptor source for this set is a middle-aged woman with alopecia areata. Some clones in this sample may be carry-over from other donors' samples. CDR3s include the opening cysteine and the closing phenylalanine or tryptophan. The order of the fields is J gene, V gene, D gene, CDR3 protein. The D gene is left open where the match is weak.

J: TRBJ2-3
V: TRBV7-6
D: TRBD2
CDR3: CASSGGGGYDTQYF

J: TRBJ1-5
V: TRBV30
D: NA
CDR3: CAWGFSGWGNQPQHF

J: TRBJ2-1
V: TRBV7-9
D: NA
CDR3: CASSLVGDLKNEQFF

J: TRBJ2-1
V: TRBV29-1
D: TRBD2
CDR3: CSLSGGGPNEQFF

J: TRBJ2-3
V: TRBV20-1
D: TRBD1
CDR3: CSALRRDRATDTQYF

J: TRBJ2-1
V: TRBV20-1
D: NA
CDR3: CSAAGLTNEQFF

J: TRBJ2-2
V: TRBV7-2
D: NA
CDR3: CASSLDLGYTGELFF

J: TRBJ2-1
V: TRBV10-1
D: TRBD2
CDR3: CASRPSGGDEQFF

J: TRBJ2-4
V: TRBV18
D: TRBD1
CDR3: CASSRQGARNIQYF

J: TRBJ2-5
V: TRBV7-2
D: TRBD2
CDR3: CASSQEFWRGGGETQYF

J: TRBJ2-1
V: TRBV6-2/TRBV6-3
D: NA
CDR3: CASSPARDLGRSYNEQFF

J: TRBJ1-1
V: TRBV5-1
D: NA
CDR3: CASSLALEGIEAFF

J: TRBJ1-4
V: TRBV11-2
D: NA
CDR3: CASSLIGRLNEKLFF

J: TRBJ2-2
V: TRBV12-3/TRBV12-4
D: TRBD2
CDR3: CASRFTSGGTGELFF

J: TRBJ2-1
V: TRBV10-1
D: NA
CDR3: CASSARGAYNEQFF

J: TRBJ2-2
V: TRBV5-5
D: NA
CDR3: CASSLADRQAGELFF

J: TRBJ2-7
V: TRBV11-2
D: TRBD1
CDR3: CASIHTGTGGGEQYF

J: TRBJ1-2
V: TRBV19
D: TRBD1
CDR3: CASSVQGQPYGYTF

J: TRBJ1-3
V: TRBV7-3
D: TRBD1
CDR3: CASSLTGQERSRISGNTIYF

J: TRBJ2-1
V: TRBV28
D: TRBD2
CDR3: CASILAGDHHNEQFF

J: TRBJ2-7
V: TRBV11-2
D: TRBD2
CDR3: CASSLLAGGYEQYF

J: TRBJ1-4
V: TRBV28
D: NA
CDR3: CASSLRRQGCEKLFF

J: TRBJ1-1
V: TRBV28
D: NA
CDR3: CASKRGAEAFF

J: TRBJ2-6
V: TRBV4-3
D: NA
CDR3: CASSQAEGSGANVLTF

J: TRBJ2-3
V: TRBV10-3
D: NA
CDR3: CAISDQRGTDTQYF

J: TRBJ1-1
V: TRBV4-2
D: TRBD1
CDR3: CASSQNDRAWAFF

J: TRBJ2-5
V: TRBV7-7
D: TRBD2
CDR3: CASSSTSGNQETQYF

J: TRBJ2-4
V: TRBV3-1
D: NA
CDR3: CASSQGDWENIQYF